This is a list of T cell receptor beta chains from one sample in a study of blood T cell repertoires in COVID-19. The assay was immunoSEQ multiplex PCR, and TCRdb's table has in-frame clones only and misses some. Of 90,000 to 150,000 clones listed, roughly nine tenths are singletons. Sequencing was carried out using peripheral blood. The receptors were sampled from a man in his 70s who had recovered from COVID-19. CDR3s include the opening cysteine and the closing phenylalanine or tryptophan. D genes are given only for firm matches. Size tells how often a clone was seen (once, few, many) or the class of an expanded clone, and some rows leave it out.

d_call: -
clone_size: -
v_call: TRBV11-3
j_call: TRBJ2-2
cdr3_aa: CASSAHRATGELFF
cdr3_nt: TGTGCCAGCAGCGCTCACAGGGCCACCGGGGAGCTGTTTTTT

d_call: -
clone_size: few
v_call: TRBV4-1
j_call: TRBJ2-5
cdr3_aa: CASSRYRGETQYF
cdr3_nt: TGCGCCAGCAGCAGGTACCGGGGAGAGACCCAGTACTTC

d_call: TRBD1
clone_size: -
v_call: TRBV5-1
j_call: TRBJ2-2
cdr3_aa: CASSAGTGGTGELFF
cdr3_nt: TGCGCCAGCAGCGCAGGGACAGGGGGCACCGGGGAGCTGTTTTTT

d_call: TRBD1
clone_size: -
v_call: TRBV2
j_call: TRBJ2-2
cdr3_aa: CASSWDRGSTGELFF
cdr3_nt: TGTGCCAGCAGTTGGGACAGGGGTAGCACCGGGGAGCTGTTTTTT

d_call: -
clone_size: few
v_call: TRBV5-4
j_call: TRBJ2-2
cdr3_aa: CASSGQNTGELFF
cdr3_nt: TGTGCCAGCAGCGGACAGAACACCGGGGAGCTGTTTTTT

d_call: TRBD1
clone_size: -
v_call: TRBV6-6
j_call: TRBJ1-5
cdr3_aa: CASSWDSNQPQHF
cdr3_nt: TGTGCCAGCAGCTGGGACAGTAATCAGCCCCAGCATTTT

d_call: TRBD1
clone_size: -
v_call: TRBV2
j_call: TRBJ1-3
cdr3_aa: CASRETGFGNTIYF
cdr3_nt: TGTGCCAGCAGGGAGACAGGGTTCGGAAACACCATATATTTT

d_call: TRBD1
clone_size: -
v_call: TRBV30
j_call: TRBJ1-5
cdr3_aa: CAWSTGGGQPQHF
cdr3_nt: TGTGCCTGGAGTACAGGGGGGGGACAGCCCCAGCATTTT

d_call: -
clone_size: -
v_call: TRBV9
j_call: TRBJ2-3
cdr3_aa: CASSVATGVASSSDTQYF
cdr3_nt: TGTGCCAGCAGCGTAGCTACCGGGGTAGCATCCAGTTCAGATACGCAGTATTTT

d_call: TRBD1
clone_size: once
v_call: TRBV7-2
j_call: TRBJ1-6
cdr3_aa: CASSFSHRGMTSPLHF
cdr3_nt: TGTGCCAGCAGCTTCTCTCACAGGGGTATGACTTCACCCCTCCACTTT

d_call: TRBD2
clone_size: -
v_call: TRBV24-1
j_call: TRBJ2-3
cdr3_aa: CATSDTSGGAADTQYF
cdr3_nt: TGTGCCACCAGTGATACCAGCGGGGGGGCCGCAGATACGCAGTATTTT

d_call: TRBD1
clone_size: -
v_call: TRBV6-6
j_call: TRBJ2-5
cdr3_aa: CASSVQGAYETQYF
cdr3_nt: TGTGCCAGCAGTGTACAGGGGGCATATGAGACCCAGTACTTC

d_call: -
clone_size: -
v_call: TRBV18
j_call: TRBJ1-2
cdr3_aa: CASSPPGREENYGYTF
cdr3_nt: TGTGCCAGCTCACCACCGGGAAGGGAGGAGAACTATGGCTACACCTTC

d_call: TRBD2
clone_size: once
v_call: TRBV9
j_call: TRBJ2-1
cdr3_aa: CASSILGLADNEQFF
cdr3_nt: TGTGCCAGCAGCATTTTGGGACTAGCGGACAATGAGCAGTTCTTC

d_call: -
clone_size: -
v_call: TRBV27
j_call: TRBJ2-3
cdr3_aa: CASSLFLSGTDTQYF
cdr3_nt: TGTGCCAGCAGTTTATTCCTATCGGGGACAGATACGCAGTATTTT

d_call: -
clone_size: -
v_call: TRBV3-1/TRBV3-2
j_call: TRBJ1-6
cdr3_aa: CASSLDGAYNSPLHF
cdr3_nt: TGTGCCAGCAGCCTCGACGGGGCCTATAATTCACCCCTCCACTTT

d_call: TRBD1
clone_size: -
v_call: TRBV4-3
j_call: TRBJ2-3
cdr3_aa: CASSRQGGTGTGVHRYTDTQYF
cdr3_nt: TGCGCCAGCAGCAGACAAGGGGGGACCGGGACAGGGGTACACCGGTACACAGATACGCAGTATTTT

d_call: -
clone_size: -
v_call: TRBV28
j_call: TRBJ2-2
cdr3_aa: CASSWRAGELFF
cdr3_nt: TGTGCCAGCAGCTGGAGGGCCGGGGAGCTGTTTTTT

d_call: -
clone_size: -
v_call: TRBV19
j_call: TRBJ2-3
cdr3_aa: CASSIRGTDTQYF
cdr3_nt: TGTGCCAGTAGTATCCGGGGCACAGATACGCAGTATTTT

d_call: TRBD2
clone_size: -
v_call: TRBV5-6
j_call: TRBJ2-3
cdr3_aa: CASSLASGSRNTQYF
cdr3_nt: TGTGCCAGCAGCTTGGCTAGCGGGAGCCGAAATACGCAGTATTTT

d_call: -
clone_size: once
v_call: TRBV11-2
j_call: TRBJ1-1
cdr3_aa: CASSRFVVNTEAFF
cdr3_nt: TGTGCCAGCAGCCGATTCGTAGTGAACACTGAAGCTTTCTTT

d_call: -
clone_size: -
v_call: TRBV4-3
j_call: TRBJ1-6
cdr3_aa: CASSQDALLNSPLHF
cdr3_nt: TGCGCCAGCAGCCAAGACGCACTACTTAATTCACCCCTCCACTTT

d_call: TRBD1
clone_size: few
v_call: TRBV6-2/TRBV6-3
j_call: TRBJ1-5
cdr3_aa: CASSPGTGRGQPQHF
cdr3_nt: TGTGCCAGCAGCCCTGGGACAGGGCGCGGTCAGCCCCAGCATTTT

d_call: TRBD1
clone_size: -
v_call: TRBV28
j_call: TRBJ2-2
cdr3_aa: CASRSGQGGTGELFF
cdr3_nt: TGTGCCAGCAGGTCCGGACAGGGGGGCACCGGGGAGCTGTTTTTT

d_call: -
clone_size: few
v_call: TRBV27
j_call: TRBJ2-7
cdr3_aa: CASSLYRVSSYEQYF
cdr3_nt: TGTGCCAGCAGTTTATATCGGGTGAGCTCCTACGAGCAGTACTTC

d_call: -
clone_size: -
v_call: TRBV19
j_call: TRBJ2-1
cdr3_aa: CASSIAGPRDKQFF
cdr3_nt: TGTGCCAGTAGTATAGCGGGACCACGGGACAAGCAGTTCTTC

d_call: TRBD2
clone_size: -
v_call: TRBV5-4
j_call: TRBJ2-3
cdr3_aa: CASNTGGLAATDTQYF
cdr3_nt: TGTGCCAGCAACACCGGGGGACTAGCGGCGACAGATACGCAGTATTTT

d_call: TRBD2
clone_size: -
v_call: TRBV2
j_call: TRBJ2-2
cdr3_aa: CASRSGSGGASGELFF
cdr3_nt: TGTGCCAGCAGATCAGGGAGCGGGGGGGCCTCCGGGGAGCTGTTTTTT

d_call: -
clone_size: once
v_call: TRBV2
j_call: TRBJ1-2
cdr3_aa: CASQDKNYGYTF
cdr3_nt: TGTGCCAGCCAAGACAAGAACTATGGCTACACCTTC

d_call: -
clone_size: -
v_call: TRBV5-8
j_call: TRBJ2-7
cdr3_aa: CASSLDSGSLSYEQYF
cdr3_nt: TGTGCCAGCAGCTTGGATTCCGGGAGTCTCTCCTACGAGCAGTACTTC

d_call: -
clone_size: -
v_call: TRBV28
j_call: TRBJ1-2
cdr3_aa: CASSLTRIPSIWYGYTF
cdr3_nt: TGTGCCAGCAGTCTGACCAGGATCCCTTCGATATGGTATGGCTACACCTTC

d_call: -
clone_size: -
v_call: TRBV30
j_call: TRBJ1-1
cdr3_aa: CAWSLVRSLNTEAFF
cdr3_nt: TGTGCCTGGAGTCTTGTCCGGTCCCTTAACACTGAAGCTTTCTTT

d_call: -
clone_size: -
v_call: TRBV19
j_call: TRBJ1-5
cdr3_aa: CASNSYDQPQHF
cdr3_nt: TGTGCCAGCAACTCTTATGATCAGCCCCAGCATTTT

d_call: -
clone_size: once
v_call: TRBV7-3
j_call: TRBJ1-1
cdr3_aa: CASSLGGPTEAFF
cdr3_nt: TGTGCCAGCAGCTTGGGGGGGCCCACTGAAGCTTTCTTT

d_call: TRBD1
clone_size: -
v_call: TRBV24-1
j_call: TRBJ2-3
cdr3_aa: CATSDPDRGTDTQYF
cdr3_nt: TGTGCCACCAGTGACCCCGACAGGGGAACAGATACGCAGTATTTT

d_call: -
clone_size: -
v_call: TRBV5-4
j_call: TRBJ1-6
cdr3_aa: CASSLAGGGSPLHF
cdr3_nt: TGTGCCAGCAGCTTGGCGGGGGGCGGTTCACCCCTCCACTTT

d_call: TRBD2
clone_size: -
v_call: TRBV6-5
j_call: TRBJ2-3
cdr3_aa: CASSYSGSDSTDTQYF
cdr3_nt: TGTGCCAGCAGTTACAGCGGGAGCGACAGCACAGATACGCAGTATTTT

d_call: -
clone_size: -
v_call: TRBV11-2
j_call: TRBJ2-4
cdr3_aa: CASSLDIMIAGNIQYF
cdr3_nt: TGTGCCAGCAGCTTAGATATAATGATCGCCGGAAACATTCAGTACTTC

d_call: TRBD2
clone_size: -
v_call: TRBV11-2
j_call: TRBJ2-7
cdr3_aa: CASSPSGDPPYEQYF
cdr3_nt: TGTGCCAGCAGCCCAAGCGGGGATCCCCCCTACGAGCAGTACTTC

d_call: -
clone_size: -
v_call: TRBV25-1
j_call: TRBJ1-4
cdr3_aa: CASSEGAYEKLFF
cdr3_nt: TGTGCCAGCAGTGAGGGGGCATATGAAAAACTGTTTTTT

d_call: -
clone_size: once
v_call: TRBV7-9
j_call: TRBJ2-7
cdr3_aa: CASTLTETYEQYF
cdr3_nt: TGTGCCAGCACCCTGACGGAGACCTACGAGCAGTACTTC

d_call: TRBD1
clone_size: -
v_call: TRBV23-1
j_call: TRBJ2-1
cdr3_aa: CASSQYRGHDEQFF
cdr3_nt: TGCGCCAGCAGTCAATACAGGGGGCACGATGAGCAGTTCTTC

d_call: -
clone_size: -
v_call: TRBV27
j_call: TRBJ2-7
cdr3_aa: CASSRSRQSYEQYF
cdr3_nt: TGTGCCAGCAGTCGATCCCGACAGTCCTACGAGCAGTACTTC

d_call: -
clone_size: -
v_call: TRBV10-2
j_call: TRBJ2-5
cdr3_aa: CASSALAVEETQYF
cdr3_nt: TGCGCCAGCAGTGCCCTAGCAGTGGAGGAGACCCAGTACTTC

d_call: TRBD2
clone_size: once
v_call: TRBV7-9
j_call: TRBJ2-7
cdr3_aa: CASSSRGSGISF
cdr3_nt: TGTGCCAGCAGCTCCCGGGGTAGCGGGATATCTTTC

d_call: -
clone_size: -
v_call: TRBV2
j_call: TRBJ2-1
cdr3_aa: CASNLAPPSSYNEQFF
cdr3_nt: TGTGCCAGCAATCTAGCCCCACCGAGCTCCTACAATGAGCAGTTCTTC

d_call: -
clone_size: -
v_call: TRBV28
j_call: TRBJ1-2
cdr3_aa: CASTWGEYGYTF
cdr3_nt: TGTGCCAGCACCTGGGGCGAATATGGCTACACCTTC